The rows below give T cell receptor beta chains drawn from one sample of a study of cytomegalovirus exposure and HLA in healthy donors. Sequenced by immunoSEQ multiplex PCR; TCRdb stores in-frame clones only, minus some. The data contain about 120,000 clones, around 86% of them seen just once; the ten biggest clones take up over 4%. Sequenced: PBMCs. These receptors originate from a man aged 18 to 29 in good health and CMV-seronegative. Each CDR3 is given with its conserved first and last residue. The D gene is left open where the match is weak. Expanded clones get a size class; other rows say once, few or many, or leave the size out.

v_gene,abundance,j_gene,d_gene,CDR3aa,CDR3nt
TRBV30,-,TRBJ1-2,-,CAWSVHGGYGGYTF,TGTGCCTGGAGTGTACATGGCGGCTACGGGGGCTACACCTTC
TRBV30,-,TRBJ1-3,TRBD1,CAWSAGTGGLTGNTIYF,TGTGCCTGGAGTGCTGGGACAGGGGGCCTGACTGGAAACACCATATATTTT
TRBV2,once,TRBJ2-1,-,CASSESRISYNEQFF,TGTGCCAGCAGTGAGTCTAGAATATCCTACAATGAGCAGTTCTTC
TRBV19,once,TRBJ1-1,-,CASSIGFTEAFF,TGTGCCAGTAGTATCGGGTTCACTGAAGCTTTCTTT
TRBV9,-,TRBJ1-5,-,CASSVSFRSPQHF,TGTGCCAGCAGCGTTTCCTTCCGGTCCCCCCAGCATTTT
TRBV7-9,-,TRBJ2-7,TRBD2,CASSLVGREGAYEQYF,TGTGCCAGCAGCTTAGTCGGGCGGGAGGGCGCCTACGAGCAGTACTTC
TRBV5-1,-,TRBJ1-1,-,CASSLVGAGMNTEAFF,TGCGCCAGCAGCTTGGTGGGTGCAGGGATGAACACTGAAGCTTTCTTT
TRBV7-6,-,TRBJ1-2,-,CASSAGDYYGYTF,TGTGCCAGCAGTGCAGGGGATTACTATGGCTACACCTTC
TRBV6-5,-,TRBJ2-1,TRBD2,CASSYSPLAGVNEQFF,TGTGCCAGCAGTTACTCGCCACTAGCGGGGGTGAATGAGCAGTTCTTC
TRBV6-5,-,TRBJ2-7,-,CASSSYLLEQYF,TGTGCCAGCAGTTCCTACCTCTTAGAGCAGTACTTC
TRBV14,few,TRBJ1-1,-,CASSQVRGGTEAFF,TGTGCCAGCAGCCAAGTCAGGGGCGGCACTGAAGCTTTCTTT
TRBV2,-,TRBJ2-7,-,CASSEAPIQTGGYEQYF,TGTGCCAGCAGTGAAGCGCCCATACAGACAGGTGGATACGAGCAGTACTTC
TRBV6-6,-,TRBJ2-1,-,CASSYSGLNNEQFF,TGTGCCAGCAGTTACTCAGGACTTAACAATGAGCAGTTCTTC
TRBV19,few,TRBJ2-7,TRBD1,CASSKGARVIEQYF,TGTGCCAGTAGTAAGGGGGCGCGGGTGATCGAGCAGTACTTC
TRBV5-1,once,TRBJ1-4,-,CASSLSGDEKLFF,TGCGCCAGCAGCTTGTCGGGGGACGAAAAACTGTTTTTT
TRBV5-1,once,TRBJ2-1,TRBD2,CASSTLASGVYNEQFF,TGCGCCAGCAGCACCCTGGCTAGCGGGGTATACAATGAGCAGTTCTTC
TRBV6-5,-,TRBJ1-2,TRBD1,CASGPTGTGKDGYTF,TGTGCCAGCGGACCAACCGGGACAGGGAAAGATGGCTACACCTTC
TRBV30,-,TRBJ1-5,-,CAWSPTASNQPQHF,TGTGCCTGGAGTCCCACAGCTTCAAATCAGCCCCAGCATTTT
TRBV9,-,TRBJ2-7,TRBD2,CASSDRRTSVTYEQYF,TGTGCCAGCAGCGACCGACGGACTAGCGTAACCTACGAGCAGTACTTC
TRBV6-1,-,TRBJ2-7,-,CASSEGRVYEQYF,TGTGCCAGCAGTGAAGGGAGGGTTTACGAGCAGTACTTC
TRBV4-2,-,TRBJ1-5,TRBD1,CASSEVRTGDSQPQHF,TGTGCCAGCAGCGAAGTAAGGACAGGGGATTCGCAGCCCCAGCATTTT
TRBV6-5,-,TRBJ1-1,TRBD1,CASSQTGGFTEAFF,TGTGCCAGCAGTCAGACAGGGGGTTTCACTGAAGCTTTCTTT
TRBV2,-,TRBJ2-2,TRBD2,CASSEIAGGVGGELFF,TGTGCCAGCAGTGAAATAGCGGGAGGTGTTGGCGGGGAGCTGTTTTTT
TRBV18,once,TRBJ1-1,TRBD1,CASSLSTGKNTEAFF,TGTGCCAGCTCCTTATCGACAGGGAAGAACACTGAAGCTTTCTTT
TRBV18,-,TRBJ1-2,-,CASSKLNSGYTF,TGTGCCAGCTCAAAATTAAACAGCGGCTACACCTTC
TRBV6-5,-,TRBJ2-7,TRBD2,CACSGSNHEQYF,TGTGCCTGTAGCGGGAGCAACCACGAGCAGTACTTC
TRBV6-1,-,TRBJ1-2,-,CASSDYPPGYGYTF,TGTGCCAGCAGTGATTATCCCCCGGGCTATGGCTACACCTTC
TRBV5-1,-,TRBJ1-2,TRBD1,CASSLNPVGDRGFSGGYTF,TGCGCCAGCAGCTTGAATCCTGTCGGGGACAGGGGATTTTCTGGAGGCTACACCTTC
TRBV21-1,-,TRBJ2-7,-,CASSKAGAHSYEQYF,TGTGCCAGCAGCAAAGCGGGGGCCCACTCCTACGAGCAGTACTTC
TRBV10-3,-,TRBJ1-2,-,CATQPQGVYGYTF,TGTGCCACCCAACCACAGGGTGTCTATGGCTACACCTTC
TRBV4-2,once,TRBJ2-4,TRBD2,CASSQERTSGRALENIQYF,TGTGCCAGCAGCCAAGAAAGAACTAGCGGGAGGGCCCTCGAAAACATTCAGTACTTC
TRBV7-9,-,TRBJ1-2,-,CASSLSLRVENYGYTF,TGTGCCAGCAGCTTAAGCCTCAGGGTAGAAAACTATGGCTACACCTTC
TRBV5-1,-,TRBJ1-2,TRBD1,CASSLDGTGHVYGYTF,TGCGCCAGCAGCTTGGATGGGACAGGGCATGTCTATGGCTACACCTTC
TRBV7-2,once,TRBJ2-3,TRBD1,CASSDRTGVTDTQYF,TGTGCCAGCAGCGATAGGACAGGTGTCACAGATACGCAGTATTTT
TRBV7-9,few,TRBJ2-5,-,CASSSGLGETQYF,TGTGCCAGCAGCTCCGGCCTCGGGGAGACCCAGTACTTC
TRBV7-9,few,TRBJ2-7,TRBD1,CASSERPRQGAQQYF,TGTGCCAGCAGCGAACGACCCCGACAGGGGGCTCAGCAGTACTTC
TRBV6-1,-,TRBJ1-3,-,CASNTGSSGNTIYF,TGTGCCAGCAACACGGGTAGCTCTGGAAACACCATATATTTT
TRBV19,-,TRBJ2-2,TRBD1,CASSLGQAEGELFF,TGTGCCAGTAGTCTGGGACAGGCCGAGGGGGAGCTGTTTTTT